The entry below describes one T cell receptor beta chain. Its antigen remains unknown. This record belongs to a study of cytomegalovirus exposure and HLA in healthy donors. Study-level information: Earlier sequencing of about 179 million T cells yielded roughly 120 million unique TCR beta sequences.

It was with 60 Vbeta and 13 Jbeta primers that the PCR ran. Produced via immunoSEQ multiplex PCR; TCRdb's table is partial and in-frame only. Its table records some 20,000 clones. Study results and limitations: When presence/absence was analysed, sequencing depth was taken to be roughly uniform across donors. The study labeled under 200 TCR beta chains cytomegalovirus-associated. Generally TCR sequences proved uncommon, though certain public TCRs appeared in numerous donors.

Germline-derived CDR1 and CDR2 are SEHNR and FQNEAQ (reference sequence). Trimming removed 1 base at V and 10 bases at J, with 10 bases between. The CDR3 consists of 12 residues. Sequencing was carried out using PBMCs. This chain links TRBV7-9 with TRBJ1-1; D might be TRBD1 (6 bases). The source is a man aged 55-75 years in good health and CMV-seropositive. For the CDR3, the DNA is TGTGCCAGCAGCTTAGACAGGGTACGAGCTTTCTTT. Protein product: CASSLDRVRAFF.